These T cell receptor beta chains were read from a single sample in a study of CD8+ T cells in alopecia areata. Assay: immunoSEQ multiplex PCR; the TCRdb copy retains only in-frame clones and omits some. The sample has 150,000 to 200,000 clones, 60% seen once. The sequenced sample was CD4+ T cells sorted from blood, obtained at week 24, from a patient treated with tofacitinib. Receptors originate from a human donor with alopecia areata. CDR3s include the opening cysteine and the closing phenylalanine or tryptophan. Fields, in order: J gene, V gene, clone size, D gene, CDR3 protein, CDR3 DNA. D genes are given only for firm matches. Size is omitted from some rows. Given values are once, few, many or a class for expanded clones.

j_gene: TRBJ1-2; v_gene: TRBV9; abundance: NA; d_gene: NA; CDR3aa: CASSVEGWQGIYGYTF; CDR3nt: TGTGCCAGCAGCGTAGAGGGCTGGCAGGGGATCTATGGCTACACCTTC
j_gene: TRBJ1-6; v_gene: TRBV30; abundance: NA; d_gene: NA; CDR3aa: CAWSEGGSPLHF; CDR3nt: TGTGCCTGGAGTGAAGGTGGTTCACCCCTCCACTTT
j_gene: TRBJ2-2; v_gene: TRBV5-6; abundance: many; d_gene: NA; CDR3aa: CASSPGTILTGELFF; CDR3nt: TGTGCCAGCAGCCCCGGGACAATCCTCACCGGGGAGCTGTTTTTT
j_gene: TRBJ1-1; v_gene: TRBV6-5; abundance: NA; d_gene: NA; CDR3aa: CASSYWENNEAFF; CDR3nt: TGTGCCAGCAGTTACTGGGAGAACAACGAGGCTTTCTTT
j_gene: TRBJ2-5; v_gene: TRBV2; abundance: NA; d_gene: TRBD2; CDR3aa: CASSAPTSGETQYF; CDR3nt: TGTGCCAGCAGTGCCCCGACTAGCGGTGAGACCCAGTACTTC
j_gene: TRBJ1-6; v_gene: TRBV30; abundance: NA; d_gene: NA; CDR3aa: CACQGGYNSPLHF; CDR3nt: TGTGCCTGCCAAGGAGGGTATAATTCACCCCTCCACTTT
j_gene: TRBJ2-5; v_gene: TRBV5-1; abundance: few; d_gene: NA; CDR3aa: CASSLARQLQETQYF; CDR3nt: TGCGCCAGCAGCTTGGCCAGACAACTTCAAGAGACCCAGTACTTC
j_gene: TRBJ1-2; v_gene: TRBV9; abundance: NA; d_gene: TRBD1; CDR3aa: CASSPRDRVHGYTF; CDR3nt: TGTGCCAGCAGCCCCCGGGACAGGGTACATGGCTACACCTTC
j_gene: TRBJ1-5; v_gene: TRBV15; abundance: NA; d_gene: NA; CDR3aa: CATSRDLGPTGSNQPQHF; CDR3nt: TGTGCCACCAGCAGAGATCTGGGACCTACGGGTAGCAATCAGCCCCAGCATTTT
j_gene: TRBJ1-1; v_gene: TRBV5-1; abundance: few; d_gene: NA; CDR3aa: CASSRSTENTEAFF; CDR3nt: TGCGCCAGCAGCAGATCAACAGAGAACACTGAAGCTTTCTTT
j_gene: TRBJ2-4; v_gene: TRBV7-2; abundance: NA; d_gene: TRBD2; CDR3aa: CASSSLTSGGRGGKNIQYF; CDR3nt: TGTGCCAGCAGCTCCCTGACTAGCGGGGGAAGGGGGGGCAAAAACATTCAGTACTTC
j_gene: TRBJ2-2; v_gene: TRBV29-1; abundance: NA; d_gene: NA; CDR3aa: CSVGTAPNTGELFF; CDR3nt: TGCAGCGTTGGGACAGCCCCGAACACCGGGGAGCTGTTTTTT
j_gene: TRBJ2-5; v_gene: TRBV2; abundance: few; d_gene: NA; CDR3aa: CASSEAPSSTYSRGETQYF; CDR3nt: TGTGCCAGCAGTGAAGCGCCGTCGTCGACTTACTCGAGGGGAGAGACCCAGTACTTC
j_gene: TRBJ2-6; v_gene: TRBV2; abundance: few; d_gene: NA; CDR3aa: CASSRDRNSGANVLTF; CDR3nt: TGTGCCAGCAGCCGTGACAGGAACTCTGGGGCCAACGTCCTGACTTTC
j_gene: TRBJ2-1; v_gene: TRBV5-1; abundance: NA; d_gene: NA; CDR3aa: CASSSGTYNEQFF; CDR3nt: TGCGCCAGCAGCTCGGGGACGTACAATGAGCAGTTCTTC
j_gene: TRBJ1-2; v_gene: TRBV29-1; abundance: NA; d_gene: NA; CDR3aa: CSVGGDYGYTF; CDR3nt: TGCAGCGTTGGGGGGGACTATGGCTACACCTTC
j_gene: TRBJ1-4; v_gene: TRBV25-1; abundance: once; d_gene: NA; CDR3aa: CASSEGLSNEKLFF; CDR3nt: TGTGCCAGCAGTGAGGGTTTGTCTAATGAAAAACTGTTTTTT
j_gene: TRBJ2-3; v_gene: TRBV5-6; abundance: NA; d_gene: NA; CDR3aa: CASSLVSTDTQYF; CDR3nt: TGTGCCAGCAGCTTAGTAAGCACAGATACGCAGTATTTT
j_gene: TRBJ2-7; v_gene: TRBV29-1; abundance: NA; d_gene: NA; CDR3aa: CSVGGKPQNGQYF; CDR3nt: TGCAGCGTTGGAGGGAAGCCACAGAATGGGCAGTACTTC
j_gene: TRBJ2-5; v_gene: TRBV7-2; abundance: NA; d_gene: NA; CDR3aa: CASIPRGARGETQYF; CDR3nt: TGTGCCAGCATTCCCCGAGGGGCCCGTGGGGAGACCCAGTACTTC
j_gene: TRBJ1-2; v_gene: TRBV5-1; abundance: few; d_gene: TRBD1; CDR3aa: CASSVRGDYGYTF; CDR3nt: TGCGCCAGCAGCGTCAGGGGGGACTATGGCTACACCTTC
j_gene: TRBJ1-1; v_gene: TRBV29-1; abundance: few; d_gene: NA; CDR3aa: CSVVERVISTEAFF; CDR3nt: TGCAGCGTTGTAGAAAGAGTTATTAGCACTGAAGCTTTCTTT
j_gene: TRBJ1-1; v_gene: TRBV29-1; abundance: NA; d_gene: NA; CDR3aa: CSVEGDGNTEAFF; CDR3nt: TGCAGCGTTGAAGGGGATGGGAACACTGAAGCTTTCTTT
j_gene: TRBJ1-2; v_gene: TRBV6-1; abundance: once; d_gene: NA; CDR3aa: CASNEDRDYGYTF; CDR3nt: TGTGCCAGCAATGAGGACCGAGACTATGGCTACACCTTC
j_gene: TRBJ2-1; v_gene: TRBV30; abundance: NA; d_gene: NA; CDR3aa: CAWSVGANEQFF; CDR3nt: TGTGCCTGGAGTGTAGGAGCGAATGAGCAGTTCTTC
j_gene: TRBJ1-2; v_gene: TRBV30; abundance: NA; d_gene: TRBD1; CDR3aa: CAWTQDRGDGYTF; CDR3nt: TGTGCCTGGACCCAGGACAGGGGGGATGGCTACACCTTC
j_gene: TRBJ1-2; v_gene: TRBV7-7; abundance: NA; d_gene: NA; CDR3aa: CASTARTADARSYGYTF; CDR3nt: TGTGCCAGCACCGCCCGGACAGCCGACGCCCGTAGCTATGGCTACACCTTC
j_gene: TRBJ2-5; v_gene: TRBV6-1; abundance: NA; d_gene: NA; CDR3aa: CASSEGEETQYF; CDR3nt: TGTGCCAGCAGTGAAGGGGAAGAGACCCAGTACTTC
j_gene: TRBJ2-5; v_gene: TRBV7-7; abundance: once; d_gene: TRBD1; CDR3aa: CASSFAGGEFETQYF; CDR3nt: TGTGCCAGCAGCTTCGCAGGGGGCGAATTTGAGACCCAGTACTTC
j_gene: TRBJ2-5; v_gene: TRBV11-2; abundance: NA; d_gene: NA; CDR3aa: CASSFGLVVETQYF; CDR3nt: TGTGCCAGCAGCTTTGGCCTAGTTGTAGAGACCCAGTACTTC
j_gene: TRBJ1-6; v_gene: TRBV7-8; abundance: NA; d_gene: NA; CDR3aa: CASSLGGVRENSPLHF; CDR3nt: TGTGCCAGCAGCTTAGGGGGTGTCCGGGAAAATTCACCCCTCCACTTT
j_gene: TRBJ1-2; v_gene: TRBV6-1; abundance: NA; d_gene: NA; CDR3aa: CASSEMTAAYGYTF; CDR3nt: TGTGCCAGCAGTGAGATGACAGCCGCCTATGGCTACACCTTC
j_gene: TRBJ1-6; v_gene: TRBV29-1; abundance: few; d_gene: NA; CDR3aa: CSEALNSPLHF; CDR3nt: TGCAGCGAGGCTCTAAATTCACCCCTCCACTTT
j_gene: TRBJ2-5; v_gene: TRBV30; abundance: once; d_gene: NA; CDR3aa: CAWSKGGETQYF; CDR3nt: TGTGCCTGGAGTAAGGGGGGCGAGACCCAGTACTTC
j_gene: TRBJ2-7; v_gene: TRBV30; abundance: NA; d_gene: NA; CDR3aa: CAWSGGQQYEQYF; CDR3nt: TGTGCCTGGAGTGGAGGACAGCAGTACGAGCAGTACTTC